The clone carrying this T cell receptor (beta chain) was seen at least ten times. Its specificity is not known. This sample stems from a study of naive and memory T cell subsets. Regarding the study as a whole: Each distinct alpha or beta sequence counts as one clonotype. Especially in CD8 cells, naive repertoires contained a few larger clonotypes, possibly CD45RA-re-expressing memory cells.

An equimolar mix of two oligonucleotides served as the beta constant-region primer for TRBC1 and TRBC2. The ligated cDNA underwent four PCR rounds using SP2 and nested alpha and beta constant-region primers. Using its own MiXCR run on the UMI-ligation and nested PCR reads, TCRdb lists one record per CDR3 protein. The table includes 150,000 or so distinct CDR3 sequences, about 20% detected once. V dropped 7 bases and J dropped 2 bases, with 15 bases sitting between them. Germline CDR1 is MNHEY and CDR2 is SVGEGT. This CDR3 has 14 residues. J is TRBJ2-7 and V is TRBV6-2 or TRBV6-3; D uncertain. This clonotype originated in a human donor in good health. Input material: naive CD4+ T cells from blood. CDR3 protein: CASTYPTSPYEQYF. CDR3 bases: TGTGCCAGCACCTACCCCACATCCCCCTACGAGCAGTACTTC.